The source of this T cell receptor beta chain is a study of OX40 agonist ivuxolimab in advanced cancers. Study overall: Averaging around 60 years in age, with a range of roughly 23 to 85, the cohort was around 83% male. Three patients, one with hepatocellular carcinoma and two with cutaneous melanoma, achieved partial responses.

This CDR3 is built from 18 residues. Germline V gene data show CDR1 as LNHDA and CDR2 as SQIVND (reference sequence). With 7 bases removed from V and 0 bases from J, the gap between germline ends came to 24 bases. Some clones are missing from TCRdb's copy, which holds only in-frame ones; the method was immunoSEQ multiplex PCR. The profile shows roughly 72,000 clones, roughly 89% of them singletons. The clonotype comes from an adult with an advanced solid tumor such as melanoma, head and neck, liver or kidney cancer. This chain connects TRBV19 to TRBJ1-1; maybe TRBD1 (6 bases). The starting material was CD4+ or CD8+ T cells sorted from blood, obtained in a trial of the OX40 agonist ivuxolimab. The DNA of the CDR3 is TGTGCCAGTACCGTATATGGGGGGCAGGCAGGCGTGAACACTGAAGCTTTCTTT. It yields the protein CASTVYGGQAGVNTEAFF.